This T cell receptor beta chain comes out of a study of blood T cells in healthy people across ages. This clonotype was observed at least ten times. The antigen is unknown. Primed by a sample-barcoded 5' primer and a J-beta primer mix, a second PCR proceeded for 7 to 11 cycles. Tagging of each cDNA molecule was performed by a template-switch adaptor with 12 random nucleotides. TCRdb passed the 5' RACE reads through MiXCR, listing each CDR3 protein once. Of approximately 1.5 million distinct CDR3 sequences in the sample, roughly a third were seen once. Whole-study findings and limits: PBMCs that were unsorted prevented a conclusive naive versus antigen-experienced comparison. There were more naive CD4+ cells and higher diversity in long-lived donors than in aged donors.

The material sequenced was blood. The TCR sequence derives from a woman aged 25 to 45 in good health.

In DNA form, the CDR3 reads TGTGCCGTTTCAGGGACAGGGGCCCCCTACGAGCAGTACTTC. Its protein is CAVSGTGAPYEQYF. The chain employs TRBV27 and TRBJ2-7; the match to TRBD1 covers 10 bases. The germline CDR1 and CDR2 sequences are MNHEY and SMNVEV (reference sequence). This CDR3 is 14 amino acids long. J gave up 2 bases and V 11 bases, and 9 bases lay outside the gene matches.